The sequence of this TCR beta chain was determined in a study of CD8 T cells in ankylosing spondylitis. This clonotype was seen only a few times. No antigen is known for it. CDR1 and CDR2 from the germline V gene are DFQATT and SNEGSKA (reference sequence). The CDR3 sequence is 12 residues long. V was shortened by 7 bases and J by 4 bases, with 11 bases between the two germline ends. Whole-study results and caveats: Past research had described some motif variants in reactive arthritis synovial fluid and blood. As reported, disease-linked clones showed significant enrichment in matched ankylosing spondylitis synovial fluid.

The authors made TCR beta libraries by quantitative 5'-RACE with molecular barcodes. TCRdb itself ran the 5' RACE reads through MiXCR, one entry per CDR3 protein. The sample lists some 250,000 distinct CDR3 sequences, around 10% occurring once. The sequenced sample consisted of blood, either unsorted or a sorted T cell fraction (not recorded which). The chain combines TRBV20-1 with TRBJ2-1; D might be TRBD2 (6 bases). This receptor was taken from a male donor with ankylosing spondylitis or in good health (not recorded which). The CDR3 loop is CSGEDKYNEQFF. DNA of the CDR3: TGCAGTGGGGAGGACAAATACAATGAGCAGTTCTTC.